Shown below are 7 T cell receptor beta chains from a single sample sequenced in a study of beta chain features in type 1 diabetes. Expressed TCRB transcripts got sequenced, as all isolated RNA was reverse transcribed. Only in-frame clones appear in the TCRdb table, and some are missing; sequencing was by immunoSEQ multiplex PCR. Among under 450,000 clones listed, approximately 15% were seen once. Sequencing was carried out using naive CD4+ T cells from blood. These receptors were collected from a man aged 30 to 45 in good health.

The V call is TRBV25-1, the J call TRBJ1-6; no clear D. This CDR3 region has 16 residues. Trimming removed 6 bases from V and 0 bases from J, with 12 bases in between. Looked up from germline, CDR1 is MGHDK and CDR2 is SYGVNS. CDR3 residues: CASRGLHSSYNSPLHF. CDR3 bases: TGTGCCAGCAGGGGCCTGCACAGCTCCTATAATTCACCCCTCCACTTT.

The rearrangement links TRBV5-1 to TRBJ2-7, with D maybe TRBD2 (6 bases). Trimming pared 10 bases from V and 4 bases from J, leaving 18 bases between. Germline-derived CDR1 and CDR2 are SGHRS and YFSETQ. The CDR3 totals 13 residues. The CDR3 loop is CAQRGLDYYEQYF. CDR3 DNA sequence: TGCGCCCAGAGAGGACTGGACTATTACGAGCAGTACTTC.

This clone was counted only a few times. The gene calls are TRBV4-1 and TRBJ2-5, with TRBD1 identical over 9 bases. Trimming at V came to 4 bases and at J to 3 bases, leaving 9 bases not matched to a gene. The CDR3 spans 16 residues. The germline V gene encodes CDR1 MGHRA and CDR2 YSYEKL. CDR3 DNA sequence: TGCGCCAGCAGCCCTATTGGGACAGGGAGAAAAGAGACCCAGTACTTC. Its protein product is CASSPIGTGRKETQYF.

This chain links TRBV10-3 with TRBJ1-1; no firm D call. This CDR3 is 17 amino acids long. Trimming shortened V by 0 bases and J by 4 bases, and 18 bases separated the two germline ends. Germline-derived CDR1 and CDR2 are ENHRY and SYGVKD. CDR3 nucleotide sequence: TGTGCCATCAGTGAGTCGGGGATGGAGACACGGGGCACTGAAGCTTTCTTT. This codes for CAISESGMETRGTEAFF.

V is TRBV6-5 and J is TRBJ1-6; tentatively, D is TRBD1 (5 bases). Germline values: CDR1 MNHEY, CDR2 SVGAGI. V was cut by 4 bases and J by 7 bases, with 11 bases left in between. The length of the CDR3 is 14 residues. The CDR3 loop is CASSLMGDNSPLHF. The CDR3 DNA reads TGTGCCAGCAGTTTGATGGGGGACAATTCACCCCTCCACTTT.

This clone was observed a few times. The V and J genes are TRBV2 and TRBJ1-2; tentatively, D is TRBD1 (5 bases). Between the trimmed V and J ends, which lost 0 bases and 8 bases, there was a span of 16 bases. Germline CDR1 SNHLY, CDR2 FYNNEI. There are 15 residues in the CDR3. CDR3 in DNA: TGTGCCAGCAGTGAAGCAAGGGGACTGGGGCGAGGCTACACCTTC. Translating gives CASSEARGLGRGYTF.

The chain couples TRBV11-2 to TRBJ2-5, with D possibly being TRBD2 (5 bases). Germline V gene sequence: CDR1 SGHAT, CDR2 FQNNGV. The CDR3 runs 14 residues. The V end lost 3 bases, the J end lost 5 bases, and 13 bases lay between the germline ends. This chain's CDR3 is CASSFGVEGETQYF. The CDR3 region has the DNA TGTGCCAGCAGCTTCGGTGTAGAGGGTGAGACCCAGTACTTC. Looking up the rest from reference TRBV11-2 and TRBJ2-5 gives the full variable domain: EAGVAQSPRYKIIEKRQSVAFWCNPISGHATLYWYQQILGQGPKLLIQFQNNGVVDDSQLPKDRFSAERLKGVDSTLKIQPAKLEDSAVYLCASSFGVEGETQYFGPGTRLLVL.